This T cell receptor beta chain was obtained from a study of monozygotic twins with inflammatory bowel disease. Study findings and constraints: Backing was not found for a single strong signal or clonotype associated with IBD.

On this clonotype itself: Its antigen is unidentified.

Added by template switching were UMIs that each held a 6-nucleotide sample barcode. Amplification of TCRalpha and TCRbeta cDNA involved two nested PCRs that ran for around 15 and 10 cycles. Each CDR3 protein gets one entry in TCRdb, which reprocessed the 5' RACE reads and gives no DNA. This sample's clone table lists around 380,000 distinct CDR3 sequences. Germline values: CDR1 ENHRY, CDR2 SYGVKD. The CDR3 runs 12 residues. The sample comprised blood. This chain uses TRBV10-3 with TRBJ1-1. The source of this sequence is a human donor with ulcerative colitis or Crohn's disease, or a healthy co-twin of an affected twin (not recorded which). CDR3: CAIMSLNTEAFF.